These 26 T cell receptor beta chains were all obtained from the same sample, sequenced in a study of blood T cell repertoires in COVID-19. Data came from immunoSEQ multiplex PCR; TCRdb stores just in-frame clones and leaves some out. The table includes roughly 250,000 clones, 70% to 90% detected once. The specimen sequenced was PBMCs or T cells enriched from blood (not recorded which). The source of these receptors is a young woman who had recovered from COVID-19.

Of note for this clone: At the DNA level, this CDR3 is encoded by other sequences in the same sample as well. The V and J genes are TRBV5-1 and TRBJ2-7; 10 bases line up with TRBD1. CDR3 length: 14 amino acids. The V segment lost 4 bases and the J segment 4 bases; nucleotides outside the gene matches: 5. Germline lookup yields CDR1 SGHRS and CDR2 YFSETQ. CDR3 region: CASSARDRGYEQYF. Written as DNA, the CDR3 is TGCGCCAGCAGCGCCCGGGACAGGGGTTACGAGCAGTACTTC.

The chain is built from TRBV6-5 and TRBJ2-7, with TRBD1 matching 10 bases. V lost 0 bases and J lost 3; bases outside the gene matches: 2. The length of the CDR3 is 15 residues. Germline V gives CDR1 MNHEY, CDR2 SVGAGI. The CDR3 protein is CASSYSWTGGYEQYF. Here the CDR3 DNA reads TGTGCCAGCAGTTACTCTTGGACAGGGGGCTACGAGCAGTACTTC.

The chain uses TRBV3-1 (or the pseudogene TRBV3-2) and TRBJ1-2, with D hard to call. The germline CDR1 and CDR2 sequences are LGHDT and YNNKEL (reference sequence). The CDR3 totals 14 residues. V shed 1 base and J shed 1 base, with 7 bases lying between them. The CDR3 reads CASSQVGDNYGYTF. The CDR3 coding sequence is TGTGCCAGCAGCCAAGTCGGGGATAACTATGGCTACACCTTC.

V and J are TRBV4-2 and TRBJ1-1, with 8 bases lining up with TRBD1. V lost 4 bases, J lost 8 bases, and 15 bases stayed unmatched. The CDR3 is made up of 16 amino acids. The germline gives CDR1 LGHNA, CDR2 YNFKEQ. CDR3 residues: CASSPPGQEGRSEAFF. The CDR3 nucleotides are TGTGCCAGCAGCCCACCGGGACAGGAAGGGAGGTCCGAAGCTTTCTTT.

The genes are TRBV30 and TRBJ1-2, with TRBD1 matching 9 bases. Germline trimming cut 7 bases from V and 2 bases from J; bases unmatched to any gene: 5. The germline gives CDR1 GTSNPN, CDR2 SVGIG (reference sequence). The CDR3 sequence is 13 residues long. This chain's CDR3 is CASPTGGNYGYTF. CDR3 bases: TGTGCCTCGCCGACAGGGGGGAACTATGGCTACACCTTC.

There are a few counts of this clone. This chain links TRBV10-3 with TRBJ2-1; 9 nucleotides agree with TRBD2. J was trimmed by 5 bases and V by 0 bases; bases with no gene match: 2. This CDR3 contains 15 residues. Germline V gene lookup returns CDR1 ENHRY and CDR2 SYGVKD. The CDR3 is CAISESGLANNEQFF. The DNA of the CDR3 is TGTGCCATCAGTGAGTCCGGACTAGCGAACAATGAGCAGTTCTTC.

This chain's CDR3 is CASSLSPLRGTGELFF. The CDR3 DNA sequence: TGTGCCAGCAGCTTAAGTCCCTTGAGGGGGACCGGGGAGCTGTTTTTT. J is TRBJ2-2 and V is TRBV7-6; tentatively, D is TRBD1 (6 bases). The length of the CDR3 is 16 residues. V gave up 2 bases and J gave up 5 bases, with 15 bases separating them. The germline V gene encodes CDR1 SGHVS and CDR2 FNYEAQ.

The genes are TRBV7-8 and TRBJ1-5, with 7 bases aligning to TRBD1. Germline CDR1 and CDR2: SGHVS and FQNEAQ. V dropped 1 base and J dropped 2; count of bases not matched to a gene: 8. The CDR3 covers 17 residues. CDR3 in amino acids: CASSLGGGALGNQPQHF. As DNA, the CDR3 is TGTGCCAGCAGCTTAGGAGGGGGCGCATTGGGCAATCAGCCCCAGCATTTT.

In its sample, this clone was seen once. V gene TRBV29-1 combines with J gene TRBJ2-1, with 7 bases lining up with TRBD1. Germline lookup yields CDR1 SQVTM and CDR2 ANQGSEA. V lost 7 bases to trimming and J lost 13 bases; unmatched junction nucleotides: 7. The CDR3 covers 10 residues. For the CDR3, the DNA is TGCAGCGCCCAAGGACAGGTCCAGTTCTTC. The encoded protein is CSAQGQVQFF.

This chain connects TRBV5-6 to TRBJ2-5, with 8 bases lining up with TRBD2. This CDR3 spans 18 amino acids. The germline gives CDR1 SGHDT, CDR2 YYEEEE. The V and J ends lost 2 bases and 4 bases, in that order; junction bases with no gene match: 16. The CDR3 loop reads CASSFALSERESGETQYF. Here the CDR3 DNA reads TGTGCCAGCAGCTTCGCCCTATCCGAGCGGGAGAGTGGAGAGACCCAGTACTTC.

This CDR3 reads CASMLAGGTDTQYF. The CDR3 nucleotides read TGTGCCAGCATGCTAGCGGGGGGGACAGATACGCAGTATTTT. The chain links TRBV28 to TRBJ2-3; the match to TRBD2 covers 12 bases. V was clipped by 7 bases and J by 3 bases; unmatched bases: 2. Germline loops: CDR1 MDHEN, CDR2 SYDVKM. The CDR3 has 14 residues.

This clone was detected only a few times. The chain combines TRBV7-2 with TRBJ1-6, with 10 positions matching TRBD1. Germline lookup yields CDR1 SGHTA and CDR2 FQGNSA. V was pared by 4 bases and J by 8 bases, with 2 bases of the junction left unmatched. This CDR3 comprises 14 residues. CDR3 bases: TGTGCCAGCAGCTGGGGACAGGGGTATTCACCCCTCCACTTT. Encoded protein: CASSWGQGYSPLHF.

This clone was seen at least ten times. This rearrangement joins TRBV28 to TRBJ2-2, with D possibly TRBD2 on 6 matching bases. The CDR3 is 15 amino acids. V dropped 7 bases and J dropped 3 bases, with 15 bases sitting between them. CDR1 and CDR2 (germline): MDHEN, SYDVKM. CDR3 in amino acids: CASKMGGGYTGELFF. The CDR3, as DNA: TGTGCCAGCAAGATGGGAGGAGGGTACACCGGGGAGCTGTTTTTT.

This rearrangement joins TRBV7-9 to TRBJ2-1; 10 bases match TRBD2. V shed 2 bases, J shed 0 bases, and the junction held 10 bases outside the gene matches. Per germline, CDR1 SEHNR and CDR2 FQNEAQ (reference sequence). This CDR3 region has 19 residues. The CDR3 protein is CASSLWASGGLSSYNEQFF. DNA for the CDR3: TGTGCCAGCAGCTTATGGGCTAGCGGGGGCCTAAGCTCCTACAATGAGCAGTTCTTC.

The chain is built from TRBV27 and TRBJ2-4; TRBD2 aligns across 7 bases. The CDR3 loop spans 18 amino acids. CDR1 is MNHEY, CDR2 SMNVEV, per germline (reference sequence). The CDR3 reads CAPPRCRGETSAKNIQYF. For the CDR3, the DNA is TGTGCGCCCCCCAGATGCCGGGGGGAAACTTCGGCCAAAAACATTCAGTACTTC.

The chain recombines TRBV28 with TRBJ1-1; 9 bases are shared with TRBD1. Germline V CDR1 and CDR2: MDHEN, SYDVKM. The V segment lost 2 bases and the J segment 5 bases; nucleotides outside the gene matches: 6. The CDR3 consists of 15 residues. CDR3 bases: TGTGCCAGCAGTTTACCGGGACAGGGAAGTACTGAAGCTTTCTTT. It codes for CASSLPGQGSTEAFF.

J is TRBJ1-2 and V is TRBV3-1 (or the pseudogene TRBV3-2); 7 nucleotides line up with TRBD1. V shed 4 bases, J shed 8 bases, and the junction held 4 bases outside the gene matches. The CDR3 covers 12 residues. Germline-derived CDR1 and CDR2 are LGHDT and YNNKEL (reference sequence). Here the CDR3 reads CASSLRDSGYTF. The CDR3, as DNA: TGTGCCAGCAGCCTGCGGGACAGCGGCTACACCTTC.

This clone was seen more than once but under ten times. The V and J genes are TRBV10-3 and TRBJ2-7, with 11 bases aligning to TRBD2. The V gene end was trimmed by 2 bases and the J gene end by 6 bases; junction bases not matched to a gene: 9. Germline V gene sequence: CDR1 ENHRY, CDR2 SYGVKD. The CDR3 is made up of 16 amino acids. In DNA form, the CDR3 reads TGTGCCATCAGTGAGGAACTAGCGGGAGTCCCCCTCGAGCAGTACTTC. Amino acids: CAISEELAGVPLEQYF.

V is TRBV6-5 and J is TRBJ1-2; no firm D call. V was shortened by 6 bases and J by 7 bases, with 9 bases between the two germline ends. Per the germline V gene, CDR1 is MNHEY and CDR2 is SVGAGI. The CDR3 covers 11 residues. The CDR3 DNA reads as TGTGCCAGCAGCGACTTATTTGGCTACACCTTC. Its protein is CASSDLFGYTF.

The chain carries TRBV28 and TRBJ2-1, with 9 bases lining up with TRBD2. With 8 bases clipped from V and 5 bases from J, the junction kept 10 bases outside the gene matches. The CDR3 totals 15 residues. Germline loops: CDR1 MDHEN, CDR2 SYDVKM. The DNA of the CDR3 is TGTGCCAGCCCCGGGGCGGGGGGGCCGGACAATGAGCAGTTCTTC. Translated: CASPGAGGPDNEQFF. Variable domain in full (rest from reference TRBV28 and TRBJ2-1): DVKVTQSSRYLVKRTGEKVFLECVQDMDHENMFWYRQDPGLGLRLIYFSYDVKMKEKGDIPEGYSVSREKKERFSLILESASTNQTSMYLCASPGAGGPDNEQFFGPGTRLTVL.

With respect to this clone: The germline gene is not matched at one end of the junction; a read error may be the cause. V gene TRBV2 combines with J gene TRBJ1-2, with no clear D. Germline V gene sequence: CDR1 SNHLY, CDR2 FYNNEI. This CDR3 is built from 16 residues. CDR3 sequence reads: CASRMNYGITNDGYTF. CDR3 DNA: TGTGCCAGCAGAATGAATTACGGGATCACTAATGATGGGTACACCTTC.

The chain couples TRBV5-5 to TRBJ1-1, with 9 bases identical to TRBD1. CDR1 is SGHKS, CDR2 YYEKEE, per germline (reference sequence). There are 14 residues in the CDR3. The V gene end was trimmed by 4 bases and the J gene end by 5 bases; junction bases not matched to a gene: 6. The CDR3 DNA reads TGTGCCAGCAGCCCCCGGGACAGGGTTACTGAAGCTTTCTTT. This translates into CASSPRDRVTEAFF.

The V call is TRBV19, the J call TRBJ2-5; possibly TRBD2 for D (6 bases). The germline CDR1 and CDR2 sequences are LNHDA and SQIVND (reference sequence). V gave up 5 bases and J gave up 5 bases, with 27 bases separating them. The CDR3 has 18 amino acids. Here the CDR3 DNA reads TGTGCCAGTAGTCGAGGGACCGGAGGGAGTTTGGTCGGGGAGACCCAGTACTTC. Its protein product is CASSRGTGGSLVGETQYF. The variable domain in full, with the rest retrieved from reference TRBV19 and TRBJ2-5, is DGGITQSPKYLFRKEGQNVTLSCEQNLNHDAMYWYRQDPGQGLRLIYYSQIVNDFQKGDIAEGYSVSREKKESFPLTVTSAQKNPTAFYLCASSRGTGGSLVGETQYFGPGTRLLVL.

This clone was seen just once. This chain connects TRBV28 to TRBJ1-5, with TRBD1 matching over 9 bases. This CDR3 comprises 16 residues. The V gene end was trimmed by 4 bases and the J gene end by 6 bases; junction bases not matched to a gene: 10. Germline loops: CDR1 MDHEN, CDR2 SYDVKM. CDR3: CASSYLPDRGRQPQHF. As DNA, the CDR3 is TGTGCCAGCAGTTACTTACCGGACAGGGGCCGTCAGCCCCAGCATTTT.

Points on this clone: One end of the junction is discordant with germline, which a read error may explain. The chain combines TRBV19 with TRBJ1-5, with D possibly matching TRBD1 (6 bases). Germline-derived CDR1 and CDR2 are LNHDA and SQIVND (reference sequence). The CDR3 length is 14 residues. This CDR3 reads CASSLGAGQNLIDF. The CDR3 DNA reads as TGTGCCAGTAGTTTGGGGGCGGGTCAAAATTTAATCGATTTT.

J is TRBJ2-7 and V is TRBV28, with D perhaps matching TRBD2 (6 bases). V lost 6 bases, J lost 4 bases, and 22 bases lay in between. The CDR3 spans 16 residues. Germline CDR1 reads MDHEN; CDR2 reads SYDVKM. The CDR3 sequence: CASRAYSGLPPYEQYF. The CDR3 nucleotides read TGTGCCAGCAGGGCTTATTCGGGACTCCCCCCTTACGAGCAGTACTTC.